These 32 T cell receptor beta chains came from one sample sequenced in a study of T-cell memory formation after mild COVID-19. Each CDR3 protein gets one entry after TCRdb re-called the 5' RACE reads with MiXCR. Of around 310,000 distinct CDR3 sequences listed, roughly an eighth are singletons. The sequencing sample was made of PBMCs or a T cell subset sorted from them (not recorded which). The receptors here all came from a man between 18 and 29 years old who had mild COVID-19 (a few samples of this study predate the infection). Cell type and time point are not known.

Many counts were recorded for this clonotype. CDR3 sequence (DNA): TGCAGTGCCGAAGCCCCGACTAGCGGGGTTGAGACCCAGTACTTC. It specifies CSAEAPTSGVETQYF. This chain links TRBV20-1 with TRBJ2-5; TRBD2 aligns across 11 bases. The V gene's germline CDR1 is DFQATT and CDR2 SNEGSKA (reference sequence). The ends lost 6 bases at V and 5 bases at J; junction bases unmatched: 11. The CDR3 spans 15 residues.

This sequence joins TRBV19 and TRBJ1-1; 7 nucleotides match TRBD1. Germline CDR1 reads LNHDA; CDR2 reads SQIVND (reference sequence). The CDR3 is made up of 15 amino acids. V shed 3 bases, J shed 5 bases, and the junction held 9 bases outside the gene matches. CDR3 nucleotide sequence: TGTGCCAGTAGTATTTGGGGGCAGGGGGAGACTGAAGCTTTCTTT. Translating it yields CASSIWGQGETEAFF.

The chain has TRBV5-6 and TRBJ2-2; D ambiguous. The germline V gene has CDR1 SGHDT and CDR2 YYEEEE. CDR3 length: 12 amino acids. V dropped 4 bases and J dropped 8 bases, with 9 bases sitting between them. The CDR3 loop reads CASSLTEGELFF. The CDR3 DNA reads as TGTGCCAGCAGCCTGACTGAAGGGGAGCTGTTTTTT.

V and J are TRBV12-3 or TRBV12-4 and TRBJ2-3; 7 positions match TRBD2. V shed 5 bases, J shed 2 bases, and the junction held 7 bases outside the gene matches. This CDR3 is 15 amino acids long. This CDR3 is CASSNVGLYTDTQYF. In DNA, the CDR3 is TGTGCCAGCAGTAATGTGGGACTATACACAGATACGCAGTATTTT.

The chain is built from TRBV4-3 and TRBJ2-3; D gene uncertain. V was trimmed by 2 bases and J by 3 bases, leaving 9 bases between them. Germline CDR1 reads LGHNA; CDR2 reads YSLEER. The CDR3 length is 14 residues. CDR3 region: CASSQLQVTDTQYF. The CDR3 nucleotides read TGCGCCAGCAGCCAACTTCAGGTGACAGATACGCAGTATTTT.

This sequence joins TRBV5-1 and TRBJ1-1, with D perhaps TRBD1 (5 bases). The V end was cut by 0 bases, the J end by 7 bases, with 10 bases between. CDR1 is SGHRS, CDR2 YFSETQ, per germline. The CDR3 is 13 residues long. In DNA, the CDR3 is TGCGCCAGCAGCTTGGGACAGAGGGGTGAAGCTTTCTTT. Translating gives CASSLGQRGEAFF. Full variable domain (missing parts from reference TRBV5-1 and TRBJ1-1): KAGVTQTPRYLIKTRGQQVTLSCSPISGHRSVSWYQQTPGQGLQFLFEYFSETQRNKGNFPGRFSGRQFSNSRSEMNVSTLELGDSALYLCASSLGQRGEAFFGQGTRLTVV.

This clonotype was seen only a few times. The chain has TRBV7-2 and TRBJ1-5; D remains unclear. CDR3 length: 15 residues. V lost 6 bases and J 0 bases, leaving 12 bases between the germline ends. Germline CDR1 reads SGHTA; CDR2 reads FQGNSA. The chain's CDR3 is CASREPGDSNQPQHF. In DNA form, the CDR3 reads TGTGCCAGCAGGGAACCAGGAGATAGCAATCAGCCCCAGCATTTT.

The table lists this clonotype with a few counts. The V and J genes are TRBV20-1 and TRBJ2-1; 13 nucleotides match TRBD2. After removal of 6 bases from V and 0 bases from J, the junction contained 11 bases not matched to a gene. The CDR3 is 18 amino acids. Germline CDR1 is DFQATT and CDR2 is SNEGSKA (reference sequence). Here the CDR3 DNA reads TGCAGTGCCTACGCTCCGGGACTAGCGGGGCCCTCCTACAATGAGCAGTTCTTC. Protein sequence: CSAYAPGLAGPSYNEQFF.

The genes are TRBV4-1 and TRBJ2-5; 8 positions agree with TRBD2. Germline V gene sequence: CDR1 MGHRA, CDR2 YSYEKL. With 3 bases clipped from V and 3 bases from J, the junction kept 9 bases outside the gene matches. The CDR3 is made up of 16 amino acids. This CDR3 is CASSHTGRGGKETQYF. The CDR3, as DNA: TGCGCCAGCAGCCATACTGGTCGGGGGGGAAAAGAGACCCAGTACTTC.

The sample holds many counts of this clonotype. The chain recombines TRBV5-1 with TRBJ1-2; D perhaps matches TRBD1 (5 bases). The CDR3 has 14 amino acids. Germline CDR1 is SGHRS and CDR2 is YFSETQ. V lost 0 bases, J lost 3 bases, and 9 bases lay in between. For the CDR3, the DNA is TGCGCCAGCAGCTTGGACAGGAGTTACTATGGCTACACCTTC. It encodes CASSLDRSYYGYTF.

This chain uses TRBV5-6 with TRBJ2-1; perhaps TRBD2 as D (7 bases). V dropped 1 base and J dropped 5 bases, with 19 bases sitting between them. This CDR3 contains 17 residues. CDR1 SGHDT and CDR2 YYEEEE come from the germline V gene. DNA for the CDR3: TGTGCCAGCAGCTTGTGGGGGACGAGCGGGGACAACAATGAGCAGTTCTTC. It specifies CASSLWGTSGDNNEQFF.

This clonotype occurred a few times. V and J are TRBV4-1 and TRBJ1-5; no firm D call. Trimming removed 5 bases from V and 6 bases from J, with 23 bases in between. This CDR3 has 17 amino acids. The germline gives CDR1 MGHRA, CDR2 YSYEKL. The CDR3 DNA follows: TGCGCCAGCAGCTTACGAACCCCCGATGGGGTATCTCAGCCCCAGCATTTT. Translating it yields CASSLRTPDGVSQPQHF.

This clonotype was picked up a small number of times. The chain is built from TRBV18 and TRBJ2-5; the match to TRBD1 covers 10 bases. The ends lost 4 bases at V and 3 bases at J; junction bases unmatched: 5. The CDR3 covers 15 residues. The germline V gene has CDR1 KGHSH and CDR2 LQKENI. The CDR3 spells CASSQRGTGEETQYF. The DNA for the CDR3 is TGTGCCAGCTCACAACGAGGGACAGGGGAAGAGACCCAGTACTTC.

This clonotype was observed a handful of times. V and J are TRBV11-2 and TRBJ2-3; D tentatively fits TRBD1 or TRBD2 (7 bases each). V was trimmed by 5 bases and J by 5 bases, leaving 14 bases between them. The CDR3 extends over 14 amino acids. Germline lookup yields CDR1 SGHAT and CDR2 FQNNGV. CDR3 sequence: CASSPAGGEDTQYF. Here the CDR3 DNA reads TGTGCCAGCAGCCCCGCAGGGGGGGAAGATACGCAGTATTTT.

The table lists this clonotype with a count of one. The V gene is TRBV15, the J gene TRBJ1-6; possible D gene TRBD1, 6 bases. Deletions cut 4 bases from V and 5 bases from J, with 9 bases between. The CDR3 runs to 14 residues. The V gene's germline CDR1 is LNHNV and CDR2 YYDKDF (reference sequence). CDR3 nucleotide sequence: TGTGCCACCAGCAAGAGGACAGATAATTCACCCCTCCACTTT. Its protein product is CATSKRTDNSPLHF.

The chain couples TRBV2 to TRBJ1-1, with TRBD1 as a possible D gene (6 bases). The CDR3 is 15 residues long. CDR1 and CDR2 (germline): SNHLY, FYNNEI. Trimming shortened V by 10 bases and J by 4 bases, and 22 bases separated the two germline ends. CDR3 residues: CATNGGPNEGTEAFF. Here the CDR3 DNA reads TGTGCCACAAACGGGGGCCCGAACGAGGGCACTGAAGCTTTCTTT.

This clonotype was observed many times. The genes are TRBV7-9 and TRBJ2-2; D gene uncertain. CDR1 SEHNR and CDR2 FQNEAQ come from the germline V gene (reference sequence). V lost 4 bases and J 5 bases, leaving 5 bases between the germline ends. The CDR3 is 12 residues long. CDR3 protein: CASSWETGELFF. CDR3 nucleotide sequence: TGTGCCAGCAGCTGGGAAACCGGGGAGCTGTTTTTT.

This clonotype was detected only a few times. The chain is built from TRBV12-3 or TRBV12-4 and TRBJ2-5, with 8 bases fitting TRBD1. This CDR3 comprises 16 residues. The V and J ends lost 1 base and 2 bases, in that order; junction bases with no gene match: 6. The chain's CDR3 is CASSLGPGQGQETQYF. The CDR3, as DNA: TGTGCCAGCAGTTTAGGCCCCGGACAGGGTCAAGAGACCCAGTACTTC.

CDR3 amino acids: CSVEVGRAKEPVKLFF. CDR3 DNA sequence: TGCAGCGTTGAAGTAGGAAGGGCGAAAGAACCGGTAAAACTGTTTTTT. The rearrangement links TRBV29-1 to TRBJ1-4, with D hard to call. CDR3 size: 16 residues. Germline V gene data show CDR1 as SQVTM and CDR2 as ANQGSEA. V was shortened by 1 base and J by 10 bases, with 22 bases between the two germline ends.

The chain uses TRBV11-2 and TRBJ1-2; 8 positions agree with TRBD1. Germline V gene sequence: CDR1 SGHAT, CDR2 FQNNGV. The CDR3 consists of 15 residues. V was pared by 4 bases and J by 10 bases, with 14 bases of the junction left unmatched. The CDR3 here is CASSSNRGGEGDYTF. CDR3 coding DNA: TGTGCCAGCAGCTCCAACAGGGGGGGAGAAGGGGACTACACCTTC.

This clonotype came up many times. CDR3 region: CASSLEVEQFF. DNA of the CDR3: TGCGCCAGCAGCTTAGAAGTTGAGCAGTTCTTC. The chain employs TRBV5-1 and TRBJ2-1; D is uncertain. The V end was cut by 2 bases, the J end by 9 bases, with 6 bases between. This CDR3 region has 11 residues. Germline V gives CDR1 SGHRS, CDR2 YFSETQ. Drawing the rest from reference TRBV5-1 and TRBJ2-1, the complete variable domain is KAGVTQTPRYLIKTRGQQVTLSCSPISGHRSVSWYQQTPGQGLQFLFEYFSETQRNKGNFPGRFSGRQFSNSRSEMNVSTLELGDSALYLCASSLEVEQFFGPGTRLTVL.

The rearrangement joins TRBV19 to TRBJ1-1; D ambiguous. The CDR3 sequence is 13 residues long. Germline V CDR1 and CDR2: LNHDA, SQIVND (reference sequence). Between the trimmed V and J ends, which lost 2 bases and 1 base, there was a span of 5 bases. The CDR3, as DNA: TGTGCCAGTAGTATACAGGCGAACACTGAAGCTTTCTTT. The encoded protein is CASSIQANTEAFF.

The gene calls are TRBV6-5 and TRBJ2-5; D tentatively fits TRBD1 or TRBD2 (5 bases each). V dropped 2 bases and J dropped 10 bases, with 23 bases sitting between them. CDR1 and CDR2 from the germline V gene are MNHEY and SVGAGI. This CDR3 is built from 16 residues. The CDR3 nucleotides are TGTGCCAGCAGTTACCAAGGAGCTGGGGGACCTCTGATCCAGTACTTC. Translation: CASSYQGAGGPLIQYF.

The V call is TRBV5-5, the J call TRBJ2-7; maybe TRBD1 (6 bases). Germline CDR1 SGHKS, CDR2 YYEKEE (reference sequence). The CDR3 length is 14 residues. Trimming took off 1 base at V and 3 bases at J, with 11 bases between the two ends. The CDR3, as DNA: TGTGCCAGCAGCTTGTCAGGGGACAACTACGAGCAGTACGTC. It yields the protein CASSLSGDNYEQYV.

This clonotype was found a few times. CDR3 nucleotide sequence: TGCAGTGCTAGTGCAACTAGCGGCAACACCGGGGAGCTGTTTTTT. Translation gives CSASATSGNTGELFF. This sequence joins TRBV20-1 and TRBJ2-2; 8 bases are shared with TRBD2. The trim removed 3 bases at V and 2 bases at J, leaving 5 bases unmatched. The length of the CDR3 is 15 residues. Germline V gene lookup returns CDR1 DFQATT and CDR2 SNEGSKA (reference sequence).

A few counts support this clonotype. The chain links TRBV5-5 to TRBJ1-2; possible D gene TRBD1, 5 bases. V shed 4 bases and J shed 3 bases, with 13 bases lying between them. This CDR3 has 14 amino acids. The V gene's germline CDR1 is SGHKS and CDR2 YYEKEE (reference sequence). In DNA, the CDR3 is TGTGCCAGCAGCGCCCTCCAGGGATACTATGGCTACACCTTC. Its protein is CASSALQGYYGYTF.

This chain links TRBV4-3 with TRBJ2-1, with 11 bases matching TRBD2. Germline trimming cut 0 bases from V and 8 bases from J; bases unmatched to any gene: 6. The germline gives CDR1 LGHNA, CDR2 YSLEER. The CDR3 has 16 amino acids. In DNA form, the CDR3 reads TGCGCCAGCAGCCAAGATGGTAGCGGGGGGGCGGATGAGCAGTTCTTC. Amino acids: CASSQDGSGGADEQFF.

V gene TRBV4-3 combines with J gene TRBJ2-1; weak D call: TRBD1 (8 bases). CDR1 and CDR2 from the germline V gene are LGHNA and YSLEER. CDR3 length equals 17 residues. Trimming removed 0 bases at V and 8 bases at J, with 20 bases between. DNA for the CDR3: TGCGCCAGCAGCCAAGACGCGCTGGACAGGGAGGGTGATGAGCAGTTCTTC. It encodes CASSQDALDREGDEQFF.

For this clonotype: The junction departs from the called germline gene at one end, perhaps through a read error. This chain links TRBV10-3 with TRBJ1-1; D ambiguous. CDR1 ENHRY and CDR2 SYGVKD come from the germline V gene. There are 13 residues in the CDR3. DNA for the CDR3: TGTGCCATCAAGGTAGGATTGAATACTGAAGCTTTCTTT. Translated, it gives CAIKVGLNTEAFF.

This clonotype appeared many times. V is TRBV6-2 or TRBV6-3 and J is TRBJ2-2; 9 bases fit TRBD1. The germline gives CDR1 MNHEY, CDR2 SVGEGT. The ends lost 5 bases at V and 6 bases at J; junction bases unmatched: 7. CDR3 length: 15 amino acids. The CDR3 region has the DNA TGTGCCAGCAGTGCACAGGGGGCGCCCCCCGGGGAGCTGTTTTTT. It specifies CASSAQGAPPGELFF.

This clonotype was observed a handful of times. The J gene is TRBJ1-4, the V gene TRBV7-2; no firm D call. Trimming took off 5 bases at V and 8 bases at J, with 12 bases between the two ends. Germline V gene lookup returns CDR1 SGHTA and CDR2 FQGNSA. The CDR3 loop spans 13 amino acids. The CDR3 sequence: CASSPPGREKLFF. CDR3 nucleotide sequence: TGTGCCAGCAGCCCACCAGGACGGGAAAAACTGTTTTTT.

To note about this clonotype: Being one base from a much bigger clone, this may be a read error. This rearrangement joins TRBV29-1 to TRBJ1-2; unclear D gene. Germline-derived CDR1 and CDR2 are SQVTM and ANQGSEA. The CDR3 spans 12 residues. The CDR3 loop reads CRVAEGRGGYTF. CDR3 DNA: TGCAGAGTTGCGGAGGGCCGAGGGGGCTACACCTTC. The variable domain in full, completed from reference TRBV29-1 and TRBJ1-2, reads SAVISQKPSRDICQRGTSLTIQCQVDSQVTMMFWYRQQPGQSLTLIATANQGSEATYESGFVIDKFPISRPNLTFSTLTVSNMSPEDSSIYLCRVAEGRGGYTFGSGTRLTVV.